This TCR beta chain was profiled in a study of TIL therapy for anti-PD-1-resistant metastatic lung cancer. This CDR3 spans 17 amino acids. The trim removed 2 bases at V and 4 bases at J, leaving 6 bases unmatched. CDR1 SGHAT and CDR2 FQNNGV come from the germline V gene. The sample's time point: pre-treatment sample, taken before nivolumab and TIL therapy. Stage 4 NSCLC adults joined between October 2017 and January 2020. This clone was detected once. The immunoSEQ assay was v3. Libraries were prepared by immunoSEQ multiplex PCR; TCRdb keeps only in-frame clonotypes and omits some of them. The table lists 54,000 or so clones, 70% to 75% of them singletons.

The sample in question was blood, obtained at baseline. This clonotype was sampled from a person between 25 and 79 years old with non-small cell lung cancer. The V and J genes are TRBV11-2 and TRBJ2-1, with TRBD2 matching 12 bases. CDR3 sequence: CASSLYDGLAGYNEQFF. The CDR3 coding sequence is TGTGCCAGCAGCTTATACGACGGACTAGCGGGGTACAATGAGCAGTTCTTC.